A single sample gave rise to the 30 T cell receptor beta chains below, sequenced in a study of early T cells in non-severe SARS-CoV-2 infection. TCRdb analysed the 5' RACE reads with MiXCR anew, one entry per CDR3 protein. The table has 50,000 to 85,000 distinct CDR3 sequences, roughly 9% seen once; the top ten hold around 3.5%. Input material: whole blood. The origin of the receptors is an adult who was a healthcare worker with PCR-confirmed SARS-CoV-2 infection or an uninfected control (not recorded which).

The chain couples TRBV7-2 to TRBJ2-7; weak D call: TRBD1 (6 bases). The CDR3 spans 15 residues. With 0 bases removed from V and 2 bases from J, the gap between germline ends came to 11 bases. CDR1 and CDR2 from the germline V gene are SGHTA and FQGNSA. The CDR3 spells CASSLALTGPYEQYF. The DNA for the CDR3 is TGTGCCAGCAGCTTAGCGCTGACAGGACCCTACGAGCAGTACTTC.

This chain links TRBV12-3 or TRBV12-4 with TRBJ2-1, with TRBD1 as a possible D gene (5 bases). The CDR3 extends over 16 amino acids. Between the trimmed V and J ends, which lost 6 bases and 8 bases, there was a span of 23 bases. This chain's CDR3 is CASRRLGAESTDEQFF. CDR3 nucleotides: TGTGCCAGCAGACGCCTAGGGGCGGAAAGTACAGATGAGCAGTTCTTC.

A few counts support this clonotype. This chain joins TRBV27 and TRBJ1-1; D perhaps matches TRBD1 (5 bases). V shed 5 bases and J shed 2 bases, with 9 bases lying between them. CDR1 is MNHEY and CDR2 is SMNVEV in the germline V gene (reference sequence). This CDR3 has 13 amino acids. The CDR3 reads CASSTGLNTEAFF. CDR3 bases: TGTGCCAGCAGTACGGGGCTTAACACTGAAGCTTTCTTT.

This clonotype was recorded a few times. The rearrangement joins TRBV5-5 to TRBJ2-7; 11 positions agree with TRBD2. The V segment lost 0 bases and the J segment 3 bases; nucleotides outside the gene matches: 8. The CDR3 covers 17 residues. The germline CDR1 and CDR2 sequences are SGHKS and YYEKEE (reference sequence). The CDR3 DNA reads TGTGCCAGCAGCTTGGTGTCACTAGCGGGGGCCAACTACGAGCAGTACTTC. This codes for CASSLVSLAGANYEQYF.

The table lists this clonotype with many counts. The V gene is TRBV7-8, the J gene TRBJ1-5; 11 nucleotides match TRBD1. The germline CDR1 and CDR2 sequences are SGHVS and FQNEAQ. V gave up 4 bases and J gave up 3 bases; unmatched junction bases: 5. The CDR3 contains 16 residues. Written as DNA, the CDR3 is TGTGCCAGCAGCTCCGGGACAGGGGGGGACAATCAGCCCCAGCATTTT. Its translation: CASSSGTGGDNQPQHF. Combining the CDR3 with reference TRBV7-8 and TRBJ1-5 gives the whole variable domain GAGVSQSPRYKVAKRGQDVALRCDPISGHVSLFWYQQALGQGPEFLTYFQNEAQLDKSGLPSDRFFAERPEGSVSTLKIQRTQQEDSAVYLCASSSGTGGDNQPQHFGDGTRLSIL.

There are many counts of this clonotype. The chain recombines TRBV3-1 with TRBJ1-2, with D perhaps matching TRBD1 (5 bases). Trimming removed 4 bases from V and 8 bases from J, with 17 bases in between. The CDR3 sequence is 14 residues long. The germline V gene encodes CDR1 LGHDT and CDR2 YNNKEL (reference sequence). CDR3: CASSPKLGAMGYTF. The DNA for the CDR3 is TGTGCCAGCAGCCCTAAGTTAGGGGCGATGGGCTACACCTTC.

The gene calls are TRBV6-5 and TRBJ2-3; 14 bases align to TRBD2. Germline CDR1 MNHEY, CDR2 SVGAGI. Trimming removed 6 bases from V and 0 bases from J; junction bases left unmatched: 8. The length of the CDR3 is 18 residues. The CDR3 region is CASSNGRLAGGSTDTQYF. The CDR3 DNA sequence: TGTGCCAGCAGCAACGGGAGACTAGCGGGAGGGAGCACAGATACGCAGTATTTT.

The J gene is TRBJ2-7, the V gene TRBV6-5; D possibly corresponds to TRBD1 (5 bases). Germline V gene lookup returns CDR1 MNHEY and CDR2 SVGAGI. The V end was cut by 6 bases, the J end by 1 base, with 10 bases between. The CDR3 spans 13 residues. The CDR3 region is CASSREVSYEQYF. CDR3 coding DNA: TGTGCCAGCAGCAGGGAAGTTTCCTACGAGCAGTACTTC.

This clonotype was recorded many times. The chain uses TRBV27 and TRBJ1-6; D unresolved. The CDR3 contains 13 residues. Germline assignment: CDR1 MNHEY and CDR2 SMNVEV (reference sequence). Trimming took 4 bases from V and 6 from J, leaving 7 bases between them. For the CDR3, the DNA is TGTGCCAGCAGTTCCACGACTAATTCACCCCTCCACTTT. This sequence encodes CASSSTTNSPLHF.

The CDR3 is CASSFRNELTEAFF. The CDR3 DNA reads TGTGCCAGCAGCTTTCGGAACGAGTTGACTGAAGCTTTCTTT. The rearrangement joins TRBV7-6 to TRBJ1-1; D not resolved. V lost 3 bases and J lost 5, with 13 bases in between. The CDR3 is 14 residues long. Germline CDR1 and CDR2: SGHVS and FNYEAQ.

There are many counts of this clonotype. The V gene is TRBV18, the J gene TRBJ2-2; 11 bases map to TRBD2. Germline V lookup: CDR1 KGHSH, CDR2 LQKENI. V was clipped by 6 bases and J by 5 bases; unmatched bases: 2. The CDR3 sequence is 14 residues long. The CDR3 protein is CASSRLAGTGELFF. The DNA for the CDR3 is TGTGCCAGCTCGCGACTAGCGGGAACCGGGGAGCTGTTTTTT.

The chain carries TRBV20-1 and TRBJ1-4, with D unresolved. Trimming cost V 0 bases and J 8 bases, with 22 bases left between them. Germline CDR1 DFQATT, CDR2 SNEGSKA (reference sequence). This CDR3 region has 17 residues. The CDR3 sequence is CSARDTLGWLIREKLFF. DNA for the CDR3: TGCAGTGCTAGAGATACCTTGGGGTGGCTGATACGAGAAAAACTGTTTTTT.

This clonotype has more than one count but fewer than ten. The V call is TRBV6-5, the J call TRBJ1-5; D is unclear. The CDR3 runs to 16 residues. Germline V gene lookup returns CDR1 MNHEY and CDR2 SVGAGI. Between the trimmed V and J ends, which lost 3 bases and 0 bases, there was a span of 12 bases. The CDR3, as DNA: TGTGCCAGCAGTTATGGAGGTCTAAATAGCAATCAGCCCCAGCATTTT. It codes for CASSYGGLNSNQPQHF.

This clonotype has at least ten counts. DNA of the CDR3: TGTGCCAGCAGCTTGGATGCAGTCGATAATTCACCCCTCCACTTT. Residues: CASSLDAVDNSPLHF. This rearrangement joins TRBV5-4 to TRBJ1-6; D not certain. The CDR3 has 15 amino acids. The V end lost 0 bases, the J end lost 5 bases, and 9 bases lay between the germline ends. Looked up from germline, CDR1 is SGHNT and CDR2 is YYREEE (reference sequence).

The genes are TRBV6-1 and TRBJ1-1; no reliable D call. V lost 6 bases to trimming and J lost 1 base, with 9 bases between them. Germline assignment: CDR1 MNHNS and CDR2 SASEGT. The CDR3 consists of 13 residues. The CDR3 DNA is TGTGCCAGCAGCGCCGACACGAACACTGAAGCTTTCTTT. Protein: CASSADTNTEAFF.

The V gene is TRBV14, the J gene TRBJ2-7; 7 nucleotides align to TRBD1. The CDR3 has 16 amino acids. Germline V gene data show CDR1 as SGHDN and CDR2 as FVKESK. Losses at the gene ends were 1 base for V and 5 bases for J; bases not matched to a gene: 11. CDR3 bases: TGTGCCAGCAGCCAAGTCGTCCGACAGGGAGTCCACGAGCAGTACTTC. Its protein is CASSQVVRQGVHEQYF. The variable domain in full, with the rest retrieved from reference TRBV14 and TRBJ2-7, is EAGVTQFPSHSVIEKGQTVTLRCDPISGHDNLYWYRRVMGKEIKFLLHFVKESKQDESGMPNNRFLAERTGGTYSTLKVQPAELEDSGVYFCASSQVVRQGVHEQYFGPGTRLTVT.

This clonotype has a handful of counts. This rearrangement joins TRBV27 to TRBJ1-5; D gene ambiguous. Trimming removed 2 bases at V and 1 base at J, with 9 bases between. Per the germline V gene, CDR1 is MNHEY and CDR2 is SMNVEV (reference sequence). The CDR3 has 15 amino acids. CDR3 DNA sequence: TGTGCCAGCAGTTTAGCACGGCCCAGCAATCAGCCCCAGCATTTT. Translating gives CASSLARPSNQPQHF.

The chain has TRBV5-1 and TRBJ2-2; the D is unclear. V lost 4 bases and J lost 2, with 9 bases in between. Germline CDR1 is SGHRS and CDR2 is YFSETQ. This CDR3 region has 14 residues. The CDR3 is CASSPESNTGELFF. The CDR3 DNA is TGCGCCAGCAGCCCAGAAAGTAACACCGGGGAGCTGTTTTTT.

At least ten counts were recorded for this clonotype. The gene calls are TRBV6-1 and TRBJ1-1, with 10 bases that match TRBD1. The CDR3 spans 15 residues. Trimming cost V 4 bases and J 5 bases; bases outside gene matches: 7. In germline, CDR1 is MNHNS, CDR2 SASEGT. In nucleotides, the CDR3 is TGTGCCAGCAGTGCCCGGACAGGGGGTCGGACTGAAGCTTTCTTT. Its protein product is CASSARTGGRTEAFF.

This clonotype qualifies as medium-sized. The rearrangement uses TRBV18 and TRBJ2-3; 9 bases match TRBD2. The germline V gene encodes CDR1 KGHSH and CDR2 LQKENI. The CDR3 runs to 14 residues. The V and J ends lost 10 bases and 2 bases, in that order; junction bases with no gene match: 7. The CDR3 coding sequence is TGTGCCAACAAGCGGGAGGCCTACACAGATACGCAGTATTTT. This gives the protein CANKREAYTDTQYF.

This clonotype was counted a few times. The chain links TRBV10-1 to TRBJ1-1; D perhaps matches TRBD1 (6 bases). Germline-derived CDR1 and CDR2 are WNHNN and SYGVQD (reference sequence). CDR3 size: 13 residues. V dropped 4 bases and J dropped 9 bases, with 15 bases sitting between them. DNA of the CDR3: TGCGCCAGCAGTGCCGGACAGACCTTTAAAGCTTTCTTT. This sequence encodes CASSAGQTFKAFF.

This rearrangement joins TRBV4-1 to TRBJ2-6, with D perhaps matching TRBD1 (6 bases). Germline V lookup: CDR1 MGHRA, CDR2 YSYEKL. CDR3 length: 18 residues. Trimming cost V 4 bases and J 1 base, with 17 bases left between them. The DNA of the CDR3 is TGCGCCAGCAGCCTTCAGGGGCTCTCAATTTCTGGGGCCAACGTCCTGACTTTC. Its translation is CASSLQGLSISGANVLTF.

The V gene is TRBV7-9, the J gene TRBJ2-3, with 9 bases lining up with TRBD2. The CDR3 contains 15 residues. With 5 bases clipped from V and 3 bases from J, the junction kept 6 bases outside the gene matches. Germline V gene sequence: CDR1 SEHNR, CDR2 FQNEAQ (reference sequence). The CDR3 is CASSPAGGYTDTQYF. The CDR3 DNA is TGTGCCAGCAGCCCAGCGGGAGGATATACAGATACGCAGTATTTT.

This sequence joins TRBV6-6 and TRBJ2-3, with 13 bases identical to TRBD2. Trimming took 6 bases from V and 3 from J; bases not matched to a gene: 6. The germline V gene encodes CDR1 MNHNY and CDR2 SVGAGI (reference sequence). The CDR3 covers 16 residues. The chain's CDR3 is CASSFSTSGGTDTQYF. CDR3 bases: TGTGCCAGCAGCTTTTCGACTAGCGGGGGGACAGATACGCAGTATTTT.

This clonotype was detected a few times. V gene TRBV7-3 combines with J gene TRBJ2-3, with 14 bases that match TRBD2. Looked up from germline, CDR1 is SGHTA and CDR2 is FQGTGA. The CDR3 runs to 19 residues. Trimming cost V 4 bases and J 5 bases; bases outside gene matches: 14. CDR3: CASSSPPGRGLAGGDTQYF. The CDR3 bases are TGTGCCAGCAGCTCCCCTCCCGGCCGCGGACTAGCGGGAGGAGATACGCAGTATTTT.

The chain couples TRBV29-1 to TRBJ2-7; possible D gene TRBD1, 5 bases. In germline, CDR1 is SQVTM, CDR2 ANQGSEA. Trimming removed 7 bases at V and 5 bases at J, with 18 bases between. This CDR3 is 13 amino acids long. The CDR3 spells CSAGHPSGNEQYF. In DNA form, the CDR3 reads TGCAGCGCTGGACACCCCTCCGGAAACGAGCAGTACTTC.

This clonotype occurred a few times. The chain couples TRBV20-1 to TRBJ2-7; 7 bases are a match to TRBD1. The CDR3 covers 16 residues. V dropped 0 bases and J dropped 5; count of bases not matched to a gene: 13. The germline V gene has CDR1 DFQATT and CDR2 SNEGSKA (reference sequence). CDR3 loop: CSARDPRGQFIDEQYF. The CDR3 DNA reads as TGCAGTGCTAGAGATCCACGGGGACAGTTCATCGACGAGCAGTACTTC.

The sample holds many counts of this clonotype. The J gene is TRBJ1-2, the V gene TRBV6-6; no clear D. The germline V and J ends were trimmed by 0 bases and 2 bases, with 7 bases remaining between them. Germline CDR1 is MNHNY and CDR2 is SVGAGI (reference sequence). The CDR3 totals 14 residues. In DNA form, the CDR3 reads TGTGCCAGCAGTTACTCTGGCGGGAACTATGGCTACACCTTC. Translated: CASSYSGGNYGYTF.

This clonotype was seen only a few times. J is TRBJ2-3 and V is TRBV5-4, with a tentative D call TRBD2 (6 bases). CDR3 length: 14 amino acids. The ends were cut back, 10 bases at V and 4 bases at J, with 19 bases in the middle. Germline V CDR1 and CDR2: SGHNT, YYREEE (reference sequence). The CDR3 spells CAWVRREQSDTQYF. The CDR3 DNA is TGTGCCTGGGTGAGGCGGGAACAATCAGATACGCAGTATTTT.

This clonotype was counted ten times or more. This chain links TRBV12-3 or TRBV12-4 with TRBJ1-1, with 7 bases fitting TRBD1. The V and J ends lost 5 bases and 6 bases, in that order; junction bases with no gene match: 6. The CDR3 runs 13 residues. The CDR3 sequence is CASSATGEAEAFF. CDR3 nucleotides: TGTGCCAGCAGTGCCACAGGGGAAGCTGAAGCTTTCTTT.